The sequence of this T cell receptor (beta chain) was determined in a study of technical replicates of blood from a few donors. Germline CDR1 reads MNHEY; CDR2 reads SVGAGI. The ends were cut back, 8 bases at V and 6 bases at J, with 14 bases in the middle. The CDR3 sequence is 13 residues long. Generated by immunoSEQ multiplex PCR, the TCRdb table keeps only in-frame clones and is missing some. The repertoire holds more than 75,000 clones, with roughly 93% as singletons. The receptor's source is a human donor in good health. Sequencing used T cells isolated from PBMCs. The V call is TRBV6-5, the J call TRBJ1-5; the D gene is possibly TRBD1 (6 bases). CDR3 sequence (DNA): TGTGCCAGCGCGACAGGACCCTTTCAGCCCCAGCATTTT. The encoded protein is CASATGPFQPQHF.